Sequencing of this T cell receptor (beta chain) was carried out in a study of neoadjuvant anti-PD-1 for oral cavity cancer. On the study more broadly: Nivolumab at 3 mg/kg was mostly given biweekly, three to four doses, pre-surgery. Patients without progression received a fourth nivolumab dose around day 43, then surgical resection on days 50-56.

The CDR3 totals 15 residues. V gave up 4 bases and J gave up 6 bases; unmatched junction bases: 4. Germline assignment: CDR1 MNHEY and CDR2 SVGAGI. On this clone: The antigen remains unidentified.

Regarding the study as a whole: Higher pretreatment Treg/Th17 ratios tracked higher pretreatment blood clonality.

Profiled with immunoSEQ multiplex PCR; TCRdb holds only in-frame clones, not every one. The sample has tens of thousands of clones; roughly three quarters are singletons. This sequence was found in a person aged 35-79 years with oral cavity squamous cell carcinoma. This chain connects TRBV6-5 to TRBJ1-6; 9 nucleotides align to TRBD1. This material consisted of PBMCs, taken before nivolumab (anti-PD-1) treatment. The CDR3 bases are TGTGCCAGCAGTTTTGGGACAGGGATTAATTCACCCCTCCACTTT. It translates to CASSFGTGINSPLHF.